This entry describes one T cell receptor beta chain. The antigen remains undetermined. The CDR3 is 13 amino acids. CDR1 is LNHDA, CDR2 SQIVND, per germline (reference sequence). The ends were cut back, 2 bases at V and 5 bases at J, with 7 bases in the middle. PCR was performed using 60 Vbeta and 13 Jbeta primers. TCRdb's copy holds only in-frame clones and misses some; the assay was immunoSEQ multiplex PCR. The data contain over 50,000 clones, approximately 83% of them singletons. The data stem from a study of cytomegalovirus exposure and HLA in healthy donors. Study results and caveats: In vitro data verified three CMV-associated chains as specific for CMV antigens. Among the most significant clusters, several appeared linked to common viral pathogens in a later analysis. It was reported that TCR beta sequences correctly inferred the HLA-A and HLA-B alleles for most subjects.

The V and J genes are TRBV19 and TRBJ1-5; D gene ambiguous. The sequencing input was PBMCs. The clonotype was recovered from a man aged 40-50 years in good health and CMV-seronegative. This chain's CDR3 is CASSIKRDQPQHF. The CDR3 DNA follows: TGTGCCAGTAGTATAAAGAGAGATCAGCCCCAGCATTTT.